This T cell receptor (beta chain) was captured by sequencing in a study of shared clonotypes between healthy human individuals (dated by TCRdb to 2018 to 2021). Concerning the study at large: Two women and a few men aged 18 to 49 years were included in the cohort. The study deeply sequenced blood TCR repertoires of about 5 healthy adults to estimate repertoire size and the extent of clonotype sharing between individuals. Each donor's leukapheresis produced roughly between roughly 0.85 and 10 billion PBMCs. To increase sequencing depth and limit assay-specific biases, TCR repertoire library preparation and sequencing were carried out by different laboratories using diverse techniques. For each donor, CD4 naive and CD4 memory were each given three plates, CD8 naive was given two plates, and CD8 memory was given one plate.

A word on this clone: This receptor's antigen is unknown. The input lacks base qualities; no much larger clone sits a single base away.

TCR CDR3 regions were amplified from genomic DNA by multiplex PCR using the deep immunoSEQ assay. Genomic DNA extracted from each cell subset was distributed evenly over all wells of several immunoSEQ 96-well plates, and each plate served as one replicate. For sorted subsets, around 0.2 ug genomic DNA, equal to tens of thousands of T cell genomes, was loaded into each replicate PCR. Purified libraries were quantified with a Qubit 3.0 fluorometer, sized on a Bioanalyzer 2100, and re-quantified with the KAPA Library Quantification kit. A separate single-read 150-cycle Illumina NextSeq 550 flow cell was used to sequence each immunoSEQ 96-well plate. The paper's data handling went like this. The immunoSEQ output contained only junctional sequences without quality scores, so filtering could not match that applied to full-length reads. To assign V/J genes and CDR3, sequences were annotated against IMGT germline references using PyIR, a Python wrapper for IgBLAST v1.9. Reads were filtered out if the reads had weak V/J assignments (E-value above 1e-6), no CDR3, stop codons, out-of-frame junctions, or ambiguous translated residues. A V3J clonotype was defined by an identical inferred V gene, J gene, and CDR3 amino acid sequence. Percentage overlap between repertoires was calculated by dividing the number of shared unique clonotypes by the size of the smaller repertoire. Richness of each repertoire was evaluated using RTK rarefaction, the Chao1 estimator, and Recon v2.1 estimates of unobserved clonotypes. OLGA was used to compute generation probabilities for all TCRbeta clonotypes that the gDNA method yielded from a handful of donors. In TCRdb, the immuneACCESS table is reduced to in-frame sequences with V and J assigned. These tables do not hold every clone; where another copy was compared, an unresolved V gene accounts for under half, and the others remain unexplained. V, J and clone size reflect that table, while D and trimming were determined from the DNA. Here the sample has 2.5 million or so clones; over 85% occur a single time. The ten largest clonotypes hold 0.13% to 0.15% of the sample.

The paper as a whole reports these results and caveats: Sampling was restricted to blood, and TCR repertoires in tissue are likely to differ from TCR repertoires in blood. Based on pairwise subsampling, the degree of clonotype sharing among donors was expected to be affected by sequencing depth. Even with the large sequencing depth, rarefaction of the sorted-subset datasets indicated that sequencing was incomplete. Because the study included only a small number of donors, the genetic and exposure-history diversity represented was limited. Approximately 5% of naive CD4, 3.5% of naive CD8, approximately 2.2% of memory CD4, and roughly 0.4% of memory CD8 clonotypes were shared across a few donors. Compared with non-shared clonotypes, clonotypes shared by all four sorted-subset donors had higher generation probabilities. Estimated clonotype richness was generally larger for naive than for memory subsets.

The CDR3 starts with the cysteine, ends with the phenylalanine, and has 16 residues. Just the 48-base CDR3 DNA is kept, in frame starting at base 1. Via the germline V gene, CDR1 is ENHRY and CDR2 SYGVKD. Deletion took 2 bases off V and 2 bases off J, with a span of 12 bases between the germline ends. Donors were healthy HIV-negative adults with no recently reported acute infections or vaccinations. All donors were Caucasian adults living in Nashville, Tennessee, USA. Magnetic negative selection was used to enrich CD4+ T cells, after which naive cells were positively selected on CD45RA and the negative fraction became the memory subset. After blood collection by leukapheresis, PBMCs were isolated using Ficoll-Histopaque density gradient centrifugation and then cryopreserved in the vapor phase of liquid nitrogen. Analytical flow cytometry was used to check the purity and quantity of each magnetically sorted T cell population. Genomic DNA was isolated from every sorted fraction and measured by UV absorbance on a Nanodrop 2000c.

Recombination linked TRBV10-3 to TRBJ1-4, and possibly TRBD1, on 6 matching bases. The receptor was isolated from a man aged 18 to 35 in good health. The sample taken for sequencing was naive CD4+ T cells sorted from blood. The sample's cell subset or site, from its label and the paper: CD45RA+ positively selected. The DNA sequence is TGTGCCATCAGTGAGAGTACAGGGCTGACTAATGAAAAACTGTTTTTT. Its translation is CAISESTGLTNEKLFF.